Listed here are 3 T cell receptor beta chains from one sample, sequenced in a study of response to subunit inactivated influenza vaccine. TCRdb processed the RT-PCR reads anew with MiXCR; each CDR3 protein has one entry. The sample yields more than 400,000 distinct CDR3 sequences, roughly 9.8% seen once. Sequenced material: PBMCs from blood, taken about 40 days after vaccination. Receptor source: a man aged 50 or older who received an inactivated influenza vaccine.

This chain uses TRBV10-3 with TRBJ2-7, with 7 bases identical to TRBD2. V lost 3 bases and J lost 5; bases outside the gene matches: 10. Germline loops: CDR1 ENHRY, CDR2 SYGVKD. The CDR3 covers 15 residues. Here the CDR3 reads CAISDRAGARNEQYF. CDR3 DNA sequence: TGTGCCATCAGTGACCGCGCGGGAGCCCGGAACGAGCAGTACTTC.

This clonotype was observed a handful of times. V and J are TRBV5-1 and TRBJ2-1; D may correspond to TRBD1 or TRBD2 (6 bases each). CDR3 size: 12 residues. Germline V gives CDR1 SGHRS, CDR2 YFSETQ. Trimming took 9 bases from V and 9 from J, leaving 16 bases between them. CDR3 sequence: CATGVGGGEQFF. CDR3 DNA: TGCGCCACCGGAGTGGGGGGCGGTGAGCAGTTCTTC.

CDR3 sequence reads: CASSLSPSGRSGYEQYF. The CDR3 DNA reads TGTGCCAGCAGTTTATCGCCTAGCGGGAGGTCCGGGTACGAGCAGTACTTC. This chain links TRBV12-3 or TRBV12-4 with TRBJ2-7; 11 nucleotides match TRBD2. V gave up 2 bases and J gave up 4 bases; unmatched junction bases: 10. The CDR3 is made up of 17 amino acids.